The next 10 T cell receptor beta chains were all read from a single sample in a study of blood T cell repertoires in COVID-19. Assay: immunoSEQ multiplex PCR; the TCRdb copy retains only in-frame clones and omits some. The sample gives about 150,000 clones, 85% to 90% of which show up once; around 15% is in the top ten. Sample: peripheral blood. These receptors originate from a woman aged 40 to 49 with acute or convalescent COVID-19.

The chain couples TRBV4-1 to TRBJ2-7; possibly TRBD1 for D (6 bases). Germline loops: CDR1 MGHRA, CDR2 YSYEKL. The CDR3 sequence is 14 residues long. Trimming left V 2 bases short and J 3 bases short, with 11 bases between. The CDR3 bases are TGCGCCAGCAGCCAACCCGGGACACTCTACGAGCAGTACTTC. Translating it yields CASSQPGTLYEQYF.

The genes are TRBV2 and TRBJ2-7, with D possibly being TRBD2 (5 bases). This CDR3 has 13 residues. Germline V gene sequence: CDR1 SNHLY, CDR2 FYNNEI. Trimming cost V 1 base and J 3 bases, with 7 bases left between them. The CDR3 reads CASSEGGLYEQYF. CDR3 nucleotide sequence: TGTGCCAGCAGTGAAGGCGGGCTCTACGAGCAGTACTTC.

The chain links TRBV27 to TRBJ2-1; 7 nucleotides match TRBD2. The CDR3 is made up of 14 amino acids. CDR1 MNHEY and CDR2 SMNVEV come from the germline V gene (reference sequence). The V gene end was trimmed by 0 bases and the J gene end by 9 bases; junction bases not matched to a gene: 5. The CDR3 region is CASSLSPSGTEQFF. The CDR3 nucleotides read TGTGCCAGCAGTTTATCCCCTAGCGGTACTGAGCAGTTCTTC.

The V gene is TRBV12-3 or TRBV12-4, the J gene TRBJ1-1, with a possible D match to TRBD1 (6 bases). The CDR3 sequence is 12 residues long. Deletions cut 6 bases from V and 10 bases from J, with 15 bases between. CDR3 sequence: CASRTTGSVAFF. DNA of the CDR3: TGTGCCAGCAGGACTACAGGGTCGGTAGCTTTCTTT.

The chain recombines TRBV19 with TRBJ1-6; D perhaps matches TRBD1 (5 bases). The CDR3 is 15 residues long. V was clipped by 5 bases and J by 3 bases, with 11 bases between them. Germline CDR1 reads LNHDA; CDR2 reads SQIVND (reference sequence). The CDR3 sequence: CASSAQGNYNSPLHF. CDR3 in DNA: TGTGCCAGTAGTGCTCAGGGAAACTATAATTCACCCCTCCACTTT.

CDR3 DNA sequence: TGTGCCAGTAGCCTCGACAGTTCCCCTGCCTACAATGAGCAGTTCTTC. This translates into CASSLDSSPAYNEQFF. The chain is built from TRBV19 and TRBJ2-1; TRBD1 might be the D (5 bases). The CDR3 has 16 residues. Trimming stripped 6 bases from V and 2 bases from J, with 17 bases between. Germline CDR1 LNHDA, CDR2 SQIVND (reference sequence).

This sequence joins TRBV7-3 and TRBJ1-2; no reliable D call. CDR1 is SGHTA, CDR2 FQGTGA, per germline. Between the trimmed V and J ends, which lost 5 bases and 6 bases, there was a span of 13 bases. There are 13 residues in the CDR3. In DNA form, the CDR3 reads TGTGCCAGCAGCCCGCGCCGCGGGGATGGCTACACCTTC. This translates into CASSPRRGDGYTF.

The genes are TRBV30 and TRBJ1-2, with TRBD1 matching 7 bases. The length of the CDR3 is 12 residues. V lost 2 bases to trimming and J lost 3 bases; unmatched junction nucleotides: 0. The germline V gene has CDR1 GTSNPN and CDR2 SVGIG (reference sequence). The CDR3 region is CAWSTGDYGYTF. The CDR3 bases are TGTGCCTGGAGTACAGGGGACTATGGCTACACCTTC.

The chain employs TRBV2 and TRBJ2-7; D perhaps matches TRBD1 (6 bases). There are 14 residues in the CDR3. V was pared by 8 bases and J by 3 bases, with 17 bases between. CDR1 SNHLY and CDR2 FYNNEI come from the germline V gene. The DNA of the CDR3 is TGTGCCAGCTTCCTTGGGCAGGGGAGCTACGAGCAGTACTTC. It yields the protein CASFLGQGSYEQYF.

This clone has just a few counts. V usage is TRBV28 and J usage is TRBJ1-5, with 11 bases fitting TRBD1. Germline values: CDR1 MDHEN, CDR2 SYDVKM. Trimming cost V 7 bases and J 6 bases; bases outside gene matches: 8. The CDR3 sequence is 15 residues long. CDR3 DNA: TGTGCCAGCAAACCTTGGACAGGGGGCTTTCAGCCCCAGCATTTT. It translates to CASKPWTGGFQPQHF.